Below are 15 T cell receptor beta chains sequenced from a single sample in a study of PD-L1 blockade in urothelial cancer. Stated time point: peripheral blood 6 weeks after treatment start. Sequencing was performed with immunoSEQ multiplex PCR; in TCRdb, only in-frame clones are kept and a portion is missing. Of about 30,000 clones in the sample, roughly nine tenths were seen once. The sequenced sample was PBMCs, obtained around atezolizumab (anti-PD-L1) treatment. The receptor set was obtained from a man aged 80 or over with urothelial cancer.

The table lists this clone with a count of one. The genes are TRBV6-6 and TRBJ1-3; no clear D gene. V gave up 7 bases and J gave up 2 bases, with 9 bases separating them. Germline-derived CDR1 and CDR2 are MNHNY and SVGAGI (reference sequence). The CDR3 spans 13 residues. The CDR3 DNA is TGTGCCAGCACCTTCTCCCCTGGAAACACCATATATTTT. Translation gives CASTFSPGNTIYF.

There are a few counts of this clone. The V gene is TRBV14, the J gene TRBJ2-7; D unclear. Germline V CDR1 and CDR2: SGHDN, FVKESK. V lost 0 bases and J 5 bases, leaving 11 bases between the germline ends. There are 14 residues in the CDR3. Here the CDR3 reads CASSQEQIQDEQYF. CDR3 nucleotides: TGTGCCAGCAGCCAAGAGCAGATTCAGGACGAGCAGTACTTC.

V usage is TRBV6-5 and J usage is TRBJ2-1, with 11 bases matching TRBD2. The junction had 5 bases not matched to a gene; V was cut back by 6 bases and J by 7 bases. The CDR3 is made up of 14 amino acids. CDR1 MNHEY and CDR2 SVGAGI come from the germline V gene. CDR3 loop: CASRSSGRINEQFF. CDR3 DNA: TGTGCCAGCAGATCTAGCGGGAGGATAAATGAGCAGTTCTTC.

This chain connects TRBV11-2 to TRBJ1-1; 8 nucleotides match TRBD1. Germline CDR1 and CDR2: SGHAT and FQNNGV. Trimming took 1 base from V and 7 from J; bases not matched to a gene: 2. The CDR3 covers 13 residues. The chain's CDR3 is CASSLGQGREAFF. Here the CDR3 DNA reads TGTGCCAGCAGCTTAGGACAGGGGCGTGAAGCTTTCTTT.

This clone occurred once. The rearrangement joins TRBV11-2 to TRBJ1-1; 11 nucleotides align to TRBD1. This CDR3 comprises 15 residues. The ends lost 5 bases at V and 5 bases at J; junction bases unmatched: 7. In germline, CDR1 is SGHAT, CDR2 FQNNGV. This CDR3 reads CASSLGGQGVTEAFF. CDR3 coding DNA: TGTGCCAGCAGCCTAGGGGGACAGGGGGTAACTGAAGCTTTCTTT. Based on the CDR3 plus reference TRBV11-2 and TRBJ1-1, the full variable domain is EAGVAQSPRYKIIEKRQSVAFWCNPISGHATLYWYQQILGQGPKLLIQFQNNGVVDDSQLPKDRFSAERLKGVDSTLKIQPAKLEDSAVYLCASSLGGQGVTEAFFGQGTRLTVV.

The chain links TRBV7-6 to TRBJ2-3, with D perhaps TRBD2 (5 bases). The CDR3 runs to 18 residues. Between the trimmed V and J ends, which lost 2 bases and 2 bases, there was a span of 20 bases. Germline V gene lookup returns CDR1 SGHVS and CDR2 FNYEAQ. This CDR3 is CASSLRAGGRVPTDTQYF. Written as DNA, the CDR3 is TGTGCCAGCAGCTTAAGGGCCGGTGGGCGGGTACCCACAGATACGCAGTATTTT.

The V and J genes are TRBV7-9 and TRBJ2-7; 8 positions match TRBD2. CDR1 is SEHNR and CDR2 is FQNEAQ in the germline V gene (reference sequence). This CDR3 is 15 amino acids long. With V trimmed by 6 bases and J by 5 bases, 12 bases remained unmatched. In nucleotides, the CDR3 is TGTGCCAGCAGTCTAAACACCGGGACTAGACACGAGCAGTACTTC. As protein: CASSLNTGTRHEQYF.

The chain joins TRBV27 to TRBJ2-1; D possibly corresponds to TRBD1 (5 bases). Between the trimmed V and J ends, which lost 2 bases and 4 bases, there was a span of 12 bases. There are 15 residues in the CDR3. CDR1 is MNHEY and CDR2 is SMNVEV in the germline V gene (reference sequence). Here the CDR3 reads CASSLQGSDYNEQFF. Written as DNA, the CDR3 is TGTGCCAGCAGTTTACAGGGTTCGGATTACAATGAGCAGTTCTTC.

The rearrangement links TRBV2 to TRBJ2-7; D might be TRBD1 (5 bases). V was shortened by 7 bases and J by 1 base, with 8 bases between the two germline ends. The length of the CDR3 is 12 residues. Germline-derived CDR1 and CDR2 are SNHLY and FYNNEI. In nucleotides, the CDR3 is TGTGCCAGCACCGCAGGGTCCTACGAGCAGTACTTC. Its translation is CASTAGSYEQYF.

CDR3 in DNA: TGTGCCAGTGTTAGGACAGGACCAAGCACAGATACGCAGTATTTT. Translation: CASVRTGPSTDTQYF. V and J are TRBV19 and TRBJ2-3; TRBD1 matches 7 bases. The junction had 8 bases not matched to a gene; V was cut back by 8 bases and J by 0 bases. The germline V gene has CDR1 LNHDA and CDR2 SQIVND (reference sequence). The CDR3 totals 15 residues.

As DNA, the CDR3 is TGTGCCAGCAGTCCAAGAGGGGGATGGGATACGCAGTATTTT. Protein product: CASSPRGGWDTQYF. This rearrangement joins TRBV14 to TRBJ2-3, with D possibly TRBD1 on 6 matching bases. The germline V gene encodes CDR1 SGHDN and CDR2 FVKESK. The CDR3 loop spans 14 amino acids. V was shortened by 6 bases and J by 6 bases, with 16 bases between the two germline ends.

This clone was counted once. CDR3: CASSLGQLFSTDTQYF. CDR3 nucleotides: TGTGCCAGCAGCTTAGGACAGCTATTTAGCACAGATACGCAGTATTTT. The chain employs TRBV7-2 and TRBJ2-3; D perhaps matches TRBD1 (5 bases). The CDR3 covers 16 residues. CDR1 and CDR2 (germline): SGHTA, FQGNSA. With 1 base removed from V and 0 bases from J, the gap between germline ends came to 11 bases. Full variable domain (outside the CDR3, taken from reference TRBV7-2 and TRBJ2-3): GAGVSQSPSNKVTEKGKDVELRCDPISGHTALYWYRQSLGQGLEFLIYFQGNSAPDKSGLPSDRFSAERTGGSVSTLTIQRTQQEDSAVYLCASSLGQLFSTDTQYFGPGTRLTVL.

This chain links TRBV5-6 with TRBJ2-6, with 8 bases fitting TRBD2. Trimming cost V 5 bases and J 2 bases; bases outside gene matches: 6. Per germline, CDR1 SGHDT and CDR2 YYEEEE. This CDR3 contains 16 residues. The CDR3 region is CASRPGGAPGANVLTF. Written as DNA, the CDR3 is TGTGCCAGCAGGCCGGGGGGGGCCCCTGGGGCCAACGTCCTGACTTTC.

This clone was recorded once. The chain couples TRBV25-1 to TRBJ1-3; D remains ambiguous. This CDR3 spans 14 amino acids. Looked up from germline, CDR1 is MGHDK and CDR2 is SYGVNS. V was clipped by 6 bases and J by 7 bases, with 16 bases between them. CDR3 region: CASRPPGYGNTIYF. The DNA of the CDR3 is TGTGCCAGCAGGCCTCCGGGGTATGGCAACACCATATATTTT. The full variable domain, in which reference TRBV25-1 and TRBJ1-3 provide the parts outside the CDR3, is EADIYQTPRYLVIGTGKKITLECSQTMGHDKMYWYQQDPGMELHLIHYSYGVNSTEKGDLSSESTVSRIRTEHFPLTLESARPSHTSQYLCASRPPGYGNTIYFGEGSWLTVV.

The V call is TRBV13, the J call TRBJ1-1; D perhaps matches TRBD1 (6 bases). The CDR3 covers 13 residues. Looked up from germline, CDR1 is PRHDT and CDR2 is FYEKMQ (reference sequence). The V and J ends lost 6 bases and 1 base respectively, with 9 bases between them. This CDR3 reads CASSLQGNTEAFF. The CDR3 bases are TGTGCCAGCAGTTTACAGGGGAACACTGAAGCTTTCTTT.